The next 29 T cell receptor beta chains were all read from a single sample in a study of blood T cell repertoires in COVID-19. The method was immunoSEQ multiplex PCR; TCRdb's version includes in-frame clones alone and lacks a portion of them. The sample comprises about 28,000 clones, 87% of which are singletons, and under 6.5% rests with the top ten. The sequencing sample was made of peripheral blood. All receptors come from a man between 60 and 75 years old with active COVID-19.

The DNA of the CDR3 is TGTGCCATCAGTGAGTCCCGGGACAGGGGGCGGAGAGGCTATGGCTACACCTTC. It encodes CAISESRDRGRRGYGYTF. This chain uses TRBV10-3 with TRBJ1-2; the match to TRBD1 covers 12 bases. CDR1 and CDR2 from the germline V gene are ENHRY and SYGVKD. There are 18 residues in the CDR3. V shed 0 bases, J shed 4 bases, and the junction held 9 bases outside the gene matches.

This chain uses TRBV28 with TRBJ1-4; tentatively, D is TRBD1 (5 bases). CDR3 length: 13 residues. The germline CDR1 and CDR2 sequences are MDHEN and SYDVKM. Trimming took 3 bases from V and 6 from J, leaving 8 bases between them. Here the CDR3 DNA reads TGTGCCAGCAGTTTCGGGGGGGATGAAAAACTGTTTTTT. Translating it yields CASSFGGDEKLFF. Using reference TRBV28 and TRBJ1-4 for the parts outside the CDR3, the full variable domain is DVKVTQSSRYLVKRTGEKVFLECVQDMDHENMFWYRQDPGLGLRLIYFSYDVKMKEKGDIPEGYSVSREKKERFSLILESASTNQTSMYLCASSFGGDEKLFFGSGTQLSVL.

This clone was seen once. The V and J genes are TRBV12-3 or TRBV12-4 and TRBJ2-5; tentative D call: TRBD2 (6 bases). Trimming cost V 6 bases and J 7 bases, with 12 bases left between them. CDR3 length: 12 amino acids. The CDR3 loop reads CASSPGERTQYF. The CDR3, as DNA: TGTGCCAGCAGCCCGGGAGAAAGGACCCAGTACTTC.

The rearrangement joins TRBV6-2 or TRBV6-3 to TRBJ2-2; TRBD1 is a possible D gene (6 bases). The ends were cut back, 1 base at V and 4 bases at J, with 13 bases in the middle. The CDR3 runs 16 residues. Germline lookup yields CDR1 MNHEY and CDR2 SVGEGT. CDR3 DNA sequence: TGTGCCAGCAGTTACTACGGGACACAACCCACCGGGGAGCTGTTTTTT. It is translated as CASSYYGTQPTGELFF.

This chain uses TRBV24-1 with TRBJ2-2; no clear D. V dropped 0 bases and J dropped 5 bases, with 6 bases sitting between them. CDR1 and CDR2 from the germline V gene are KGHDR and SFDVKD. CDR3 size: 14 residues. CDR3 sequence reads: CATSDLTPTGELFF. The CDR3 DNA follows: TGTGCCACCAGTGATTTGACACCTACCGGGGAGCTGTTTTTT.

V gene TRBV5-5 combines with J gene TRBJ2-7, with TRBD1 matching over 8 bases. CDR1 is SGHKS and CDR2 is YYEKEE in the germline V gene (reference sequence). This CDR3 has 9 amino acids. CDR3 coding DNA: TGTCAGGACAGGGCCGAGCAGTACTTC. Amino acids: CQDRAEQYF.

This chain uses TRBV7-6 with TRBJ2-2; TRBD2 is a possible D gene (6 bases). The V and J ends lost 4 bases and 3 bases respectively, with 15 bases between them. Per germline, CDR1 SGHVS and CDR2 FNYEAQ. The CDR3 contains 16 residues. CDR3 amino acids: CASSSRWGEDTGELFF. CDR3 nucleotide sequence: TGTGCCAGCAGCTCCCGGTGGGGGGAGGACACCGGGGAGCTGTTTTTT.

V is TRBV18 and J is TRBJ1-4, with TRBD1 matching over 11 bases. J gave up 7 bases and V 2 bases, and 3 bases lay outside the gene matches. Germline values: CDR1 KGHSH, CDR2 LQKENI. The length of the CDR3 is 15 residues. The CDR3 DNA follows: TGTGCCAGCTCACCAACCGGGACAGGGGGTGAAAAACTGTTTTTT. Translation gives CASSPTGTGGEKLFF.

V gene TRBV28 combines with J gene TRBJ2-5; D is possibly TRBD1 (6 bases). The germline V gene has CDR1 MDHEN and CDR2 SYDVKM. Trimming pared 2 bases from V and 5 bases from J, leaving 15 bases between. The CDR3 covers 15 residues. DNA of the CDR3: TGTGCCAGCAGTTTACTTGGGGGCGCATTGGAGACCCAGTACTTC. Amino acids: CASSLLGGALETQYF.

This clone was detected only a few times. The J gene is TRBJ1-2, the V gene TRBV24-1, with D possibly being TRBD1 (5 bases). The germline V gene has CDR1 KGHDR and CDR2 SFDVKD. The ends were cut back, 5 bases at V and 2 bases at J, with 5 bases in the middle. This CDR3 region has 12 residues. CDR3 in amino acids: CATSAGNYGYTF. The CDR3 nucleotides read TGTGCCACCAGTGCAGGGAACTATGGCTACACCTTC.

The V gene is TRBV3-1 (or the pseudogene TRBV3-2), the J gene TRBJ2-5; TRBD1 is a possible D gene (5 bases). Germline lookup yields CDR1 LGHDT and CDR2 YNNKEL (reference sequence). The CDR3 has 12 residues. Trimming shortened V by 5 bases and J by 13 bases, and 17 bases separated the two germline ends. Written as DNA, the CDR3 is TGTGCCAGCAGCTCCCCGTCCGGCAGGGTGTACTTC. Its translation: CASSSPSGRVYF.

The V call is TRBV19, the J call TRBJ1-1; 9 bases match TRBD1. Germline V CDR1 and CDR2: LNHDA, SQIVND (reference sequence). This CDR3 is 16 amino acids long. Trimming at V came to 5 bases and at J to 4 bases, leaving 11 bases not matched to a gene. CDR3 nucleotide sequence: TGTGCCAGTAGTTTCGAGACAGGGGGGGGTGGCACTGAAGCTTTCTTT. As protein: CASSFETGGGGTEAFF.

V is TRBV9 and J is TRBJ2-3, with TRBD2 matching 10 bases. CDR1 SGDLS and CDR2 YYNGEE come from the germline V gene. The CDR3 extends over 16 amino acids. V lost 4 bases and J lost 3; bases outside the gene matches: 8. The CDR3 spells CASSPSAGGPTDTQYF. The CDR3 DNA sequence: TGTGCCAGCAGCCCCTCAGCGGGGGGGCCGACAGATACGCAGTATTTT.

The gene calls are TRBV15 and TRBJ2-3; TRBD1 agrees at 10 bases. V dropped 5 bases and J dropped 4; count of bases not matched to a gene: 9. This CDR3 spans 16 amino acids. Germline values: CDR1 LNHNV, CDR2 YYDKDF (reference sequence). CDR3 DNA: TGTGCCACCAGCGGGGTTGCAGGACAGGGGGCAGATACGCAGTATTTT. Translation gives CATSGVAGQGADTQYF.

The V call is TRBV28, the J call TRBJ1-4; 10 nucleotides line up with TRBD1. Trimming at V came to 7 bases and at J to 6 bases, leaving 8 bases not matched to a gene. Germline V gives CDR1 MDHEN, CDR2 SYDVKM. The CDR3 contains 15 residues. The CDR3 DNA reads TGTGCCAGCAAGACAGGGGGCGAAGAGGATGAAAAACTGTTTTTT. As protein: CASKTGGEEDEKLFF.

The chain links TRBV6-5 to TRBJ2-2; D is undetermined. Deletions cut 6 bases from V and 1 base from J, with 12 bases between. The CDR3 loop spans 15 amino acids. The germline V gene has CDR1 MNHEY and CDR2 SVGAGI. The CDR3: CASRRPPGNTGELFF. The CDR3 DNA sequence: TGTGCCAGCAGGAGACCGCCGGGGAACACCGGGGAGCTGTTTTTT.

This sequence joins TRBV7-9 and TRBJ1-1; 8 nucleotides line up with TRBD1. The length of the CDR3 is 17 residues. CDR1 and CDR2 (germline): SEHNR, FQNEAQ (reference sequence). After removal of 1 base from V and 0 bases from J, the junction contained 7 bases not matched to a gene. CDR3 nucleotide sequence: TGTGCCAGCAGCTTAGTTGGACAGGGAGGGATGAACACTGAAGCTTTCTTT. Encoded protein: CASSLVGQGGMNTEAFF.

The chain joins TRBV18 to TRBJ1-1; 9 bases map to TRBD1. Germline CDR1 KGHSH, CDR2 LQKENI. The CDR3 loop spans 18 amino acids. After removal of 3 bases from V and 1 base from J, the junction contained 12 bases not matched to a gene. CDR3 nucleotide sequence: TGTGCCAGCTCACCCAATGACAGGGGGTTTAGGGCGAACACTGAAGCTTTCTTT. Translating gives CASSPNDRGFRANTEAFF.

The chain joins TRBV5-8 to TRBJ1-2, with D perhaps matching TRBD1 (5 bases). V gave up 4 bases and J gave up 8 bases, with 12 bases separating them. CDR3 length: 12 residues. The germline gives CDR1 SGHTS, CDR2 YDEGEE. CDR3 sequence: CASSAGIGGYTF. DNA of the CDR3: TGTGCCAGCAGCGCAGGGATTGGAGGCTACACCTTC. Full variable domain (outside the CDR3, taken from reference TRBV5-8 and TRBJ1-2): EAGVTQSPTHLIKTRGQQATLRCSPISGHTSVYWYQQALGLGLQFLLWYDEGEERNRGNFPPRFSGRQFPNYSSELNVNALELEDSALYLCASSAGIGGYTFGSGTRLTVV.

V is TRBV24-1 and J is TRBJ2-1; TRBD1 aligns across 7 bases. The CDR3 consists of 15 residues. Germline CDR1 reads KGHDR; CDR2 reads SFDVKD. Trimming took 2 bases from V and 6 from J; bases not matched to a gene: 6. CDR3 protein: CATSDSKDRTNEQFF. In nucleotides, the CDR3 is TGTGCCACCAGTGATTCAAAGGACAGGACCAATGAGCAGTTCTTC.

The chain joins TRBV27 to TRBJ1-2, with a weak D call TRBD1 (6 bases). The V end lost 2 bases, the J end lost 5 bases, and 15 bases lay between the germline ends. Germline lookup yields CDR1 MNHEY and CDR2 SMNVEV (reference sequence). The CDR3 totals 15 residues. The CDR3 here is CASSLGSTGIYGYTF. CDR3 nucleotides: TGTGCCAGCAGTTTAGGCTCTACAGGGATATATGGCTACACCTTC.

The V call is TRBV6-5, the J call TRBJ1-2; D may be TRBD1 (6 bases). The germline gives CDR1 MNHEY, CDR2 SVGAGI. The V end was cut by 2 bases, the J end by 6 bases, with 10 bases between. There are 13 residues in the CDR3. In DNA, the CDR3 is TGTGCCAGCAGTTACCCGAAGGGGGATGGCTACACCTTC. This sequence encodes CASSYPKGDGYTF.

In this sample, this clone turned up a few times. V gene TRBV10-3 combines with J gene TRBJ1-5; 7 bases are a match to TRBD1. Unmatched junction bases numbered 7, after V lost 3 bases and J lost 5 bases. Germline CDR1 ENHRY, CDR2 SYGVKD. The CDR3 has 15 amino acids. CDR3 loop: CAISDPGRGDQPQHF. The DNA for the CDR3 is TGTGCCATCAGTGACCCCGGCAGGGGGGATCAGCCCCAGCATTTT.

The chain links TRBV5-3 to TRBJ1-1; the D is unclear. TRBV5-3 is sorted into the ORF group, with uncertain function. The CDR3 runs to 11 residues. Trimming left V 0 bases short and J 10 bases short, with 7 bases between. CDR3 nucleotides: TGTGCCAGAAGCTTGGCCAGGATAGCTTTCTTT. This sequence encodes CARSLARIAFF.

CDR3 amino acids: CASSLDRGDEQYF. The CDR3 bases are TGTGCCAGCAGCCTGGACAGGGGAGACGAGCAGTACTTC. The chain has TRBV3-1 (or the pseudogene TRBV3-2) and TRBJ2-7; 9 nucleotides match TRBD1. Looked up from germline, CDR1 is LGHDT and CDR2 is YNNKEL (reference sequence). The V segment lost 4 bases and the J segment 5 bases; nucleotides outside the gene matches: 3. This CDR3 is built from 13 residues.

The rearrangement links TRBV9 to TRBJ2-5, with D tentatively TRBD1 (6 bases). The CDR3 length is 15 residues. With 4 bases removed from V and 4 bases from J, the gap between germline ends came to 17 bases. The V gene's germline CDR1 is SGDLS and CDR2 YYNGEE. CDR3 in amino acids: CASSPPPGHGETQYF. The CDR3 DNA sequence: TGTGCCAGCAGCCCACCTCCGGGACACGGAGAGACCCAGTACTTC.

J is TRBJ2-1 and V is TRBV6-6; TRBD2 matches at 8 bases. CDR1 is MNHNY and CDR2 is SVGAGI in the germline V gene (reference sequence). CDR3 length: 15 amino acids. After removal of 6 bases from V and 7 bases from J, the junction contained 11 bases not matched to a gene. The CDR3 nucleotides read TGTGCCAGCAGGTTACGGGGGGGAAATAAAAATGAGCAGTTCTTC. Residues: CASRLRGGNKNEQFF.

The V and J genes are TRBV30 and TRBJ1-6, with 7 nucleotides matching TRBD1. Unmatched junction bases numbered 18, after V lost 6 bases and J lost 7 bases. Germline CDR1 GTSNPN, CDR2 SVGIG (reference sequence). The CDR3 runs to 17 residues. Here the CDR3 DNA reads TGTGCCTGTACTGGCCGGGGGAGACAGGGTAGAAATTCACCCCTCCACTTT. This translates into CACTGRGRQGRNSPLHF.

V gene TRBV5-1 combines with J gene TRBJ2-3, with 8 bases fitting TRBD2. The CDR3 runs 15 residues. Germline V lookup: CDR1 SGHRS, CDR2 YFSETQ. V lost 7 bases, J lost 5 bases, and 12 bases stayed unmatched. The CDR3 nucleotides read TGCGCCAGCGGTACCCGGGGGGGGGCTGGAGATACGCAGTATTTT. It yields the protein CASGTRGGAGDTQYF.